This TCR beta chain appears in the sequencing data of a study of CD8 T cells in Susac syndrome. Study as a whole: The Susac syndrome patients that were sequenced included roughly six with active disease and under ten in remission.

General observations from the study: Clonal expansion was not seen in any Susac syndrome CD4+ T cell repertoire.

Both CD4+ and CD8+ T cells were negatively isolated, and TEMRA cells underwent FACS enrichment. After extraction with the RNeasy kit, about 0.45 to 1 ug of the RNA was reverse transcribed using random hexamers. Amplification of TCR beta CDR3 across 54 Vbeta and 13 Jbeta was performed with immunoSEQ multiplex PCR. TCRdb called the immunoSEQ multiplex PCR reads again in MiXCR, with one record for every CDR3 protein. The sample carries around 170,000 distinct CDR3 sequences, around 95% recorded once. Deletions cut 5 bases from V and 13 bases from J, with 12 bases between. The CDR3 length is 12 residues. The germline V gene encodes CDR1 SGHTA and CDR2 FQGNSA. In the case of this clonotype: Its target is unknown.

The chain has TRBV7-2 and TRBJ1-6; D is unclear. The specimen was CD4+ T cells from PBMCs. The TCR comes from a human donor with Susac syndrome. The CDR3 spells CASSADLFPLHF. For the CDR3, the DNA is TGTGCCAGCAGCGCCGATTTGTTTCCCCTCCACTTT.